This TCR beta chain was captured in a study of tumor and adjacent non-tumor tissue in lung cancer. Three rounds of nested PCR, following a modified ARM-PCR protocol, produced the TCRbeta library. Each CDR3 protein is one row after TCRdb ran MiXCR on the multiplex PCR reads. The sample holds roughly 69,000 distinct CDR3 sequences; about 77% are singletons and the top ten take 40% to 45%. The CDR3 sequence is 16 residues long. Germline assignment: CDR1 SGHAT and CDR2 FQDESV (reference sequence). No cell sorting was done before RNA was extracted from the tissue. This non-tumor lung sample came from over 3 cm beyond the tumor edge. As regards this clonotype: At one end the junction does not follow the germline gene, possibly because of a read error.

Sequencing used distant non-tumor lung tissue. This chain uses TRBV11-1 with TRBJ2-1; D uncertain. The sequence was obtained from a man aged 60 to 69 with non-small cell lung cancer. DNA of the CDR3: TGTACCAACAGCTTAGCTCATGGGATTGGGATGAATGAGGAGTTCTTC. The encoded protein is CTNSLAHGIGMNEEFF.